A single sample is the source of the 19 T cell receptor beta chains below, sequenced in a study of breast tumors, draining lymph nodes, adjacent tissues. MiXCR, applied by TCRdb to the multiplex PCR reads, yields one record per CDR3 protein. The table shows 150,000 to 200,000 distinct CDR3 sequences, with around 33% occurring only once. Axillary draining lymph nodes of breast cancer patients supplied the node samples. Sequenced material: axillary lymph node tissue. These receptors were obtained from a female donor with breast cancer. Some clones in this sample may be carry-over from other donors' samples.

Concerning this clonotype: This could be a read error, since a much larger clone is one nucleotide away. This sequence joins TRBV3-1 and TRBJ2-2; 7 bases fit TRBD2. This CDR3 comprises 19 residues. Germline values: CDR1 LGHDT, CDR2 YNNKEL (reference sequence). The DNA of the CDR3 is TGTGCCAGCATCCCCTCTGAACTAGCGAGAGAAGGGGAAACCGGGGAGCTGCTTTTT. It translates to CASIPSELAREGETGELLF.

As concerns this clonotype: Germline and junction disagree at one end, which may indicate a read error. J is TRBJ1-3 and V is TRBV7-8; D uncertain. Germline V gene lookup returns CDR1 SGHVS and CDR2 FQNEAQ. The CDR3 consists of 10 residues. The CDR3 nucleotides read TGTGCCAACAGCCTCGAACTTCTCTATTTT. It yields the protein CANSLELLYF.

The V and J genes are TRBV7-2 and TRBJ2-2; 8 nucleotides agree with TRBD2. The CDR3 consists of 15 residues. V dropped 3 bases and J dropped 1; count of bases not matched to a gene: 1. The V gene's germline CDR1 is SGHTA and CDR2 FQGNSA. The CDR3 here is CASSFAGGNTGELFF. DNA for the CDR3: TGTGCCAGCAGCTTTGCGGGAGGGAACACCGGGGAGCTGTTTTTT.

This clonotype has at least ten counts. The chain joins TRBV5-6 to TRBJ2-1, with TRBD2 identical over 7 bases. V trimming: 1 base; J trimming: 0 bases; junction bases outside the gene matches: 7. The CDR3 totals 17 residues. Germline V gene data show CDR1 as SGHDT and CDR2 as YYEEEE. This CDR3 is CASSLLRAGSSYNEQFF. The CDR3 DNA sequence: TGTGCCAGCAGCTTGCTCAGAGCGGGGAGCTCCTACAATGAGCAGTTCTTC.

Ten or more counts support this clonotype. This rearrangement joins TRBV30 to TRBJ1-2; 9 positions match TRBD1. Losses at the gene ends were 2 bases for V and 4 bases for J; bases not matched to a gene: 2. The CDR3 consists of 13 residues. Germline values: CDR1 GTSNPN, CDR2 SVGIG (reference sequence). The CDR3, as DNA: TGTGCCTGGAGTCAACAGGGGGCCTATGGCTACACCTTC. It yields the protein CAWSQQGAYGYTF.

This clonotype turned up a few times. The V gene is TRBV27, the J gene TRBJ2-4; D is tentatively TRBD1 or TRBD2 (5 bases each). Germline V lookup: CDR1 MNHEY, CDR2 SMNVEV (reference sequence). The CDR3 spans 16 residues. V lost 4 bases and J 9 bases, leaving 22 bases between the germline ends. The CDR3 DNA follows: TGTGCCAGCAGTTCCAACGGGATGGGACGGTTAGGCATTCAGTACTTC. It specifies CASSSNGMGRLGIQYF.

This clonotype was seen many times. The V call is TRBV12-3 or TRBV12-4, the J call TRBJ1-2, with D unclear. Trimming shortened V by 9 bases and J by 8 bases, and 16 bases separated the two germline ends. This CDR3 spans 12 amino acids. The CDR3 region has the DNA TGTGCCAGTGGGAACAGCCTTTGGGGCTACACCTTC. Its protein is CASGNSLWGYTF.

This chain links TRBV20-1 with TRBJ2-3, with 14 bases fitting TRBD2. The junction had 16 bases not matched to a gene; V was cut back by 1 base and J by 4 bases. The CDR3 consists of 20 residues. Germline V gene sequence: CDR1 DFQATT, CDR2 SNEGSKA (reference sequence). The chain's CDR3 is CSARGKVRKTSGRAPDTQYF. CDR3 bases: TGCAGTGCTAGAGGTAAAGTTAGAAAGACTAGCGGGAGGGCCCCAGATACGCAGTATTTT.

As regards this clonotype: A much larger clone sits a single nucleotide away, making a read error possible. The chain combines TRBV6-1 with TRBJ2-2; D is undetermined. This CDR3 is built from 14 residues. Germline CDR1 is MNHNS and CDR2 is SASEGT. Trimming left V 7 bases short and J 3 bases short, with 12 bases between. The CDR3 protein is CASNLYSYTGELFF. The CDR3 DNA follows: TGTGCCAGCAACCTATACAGTTACACCGGGGAGCTGTTTTTT.

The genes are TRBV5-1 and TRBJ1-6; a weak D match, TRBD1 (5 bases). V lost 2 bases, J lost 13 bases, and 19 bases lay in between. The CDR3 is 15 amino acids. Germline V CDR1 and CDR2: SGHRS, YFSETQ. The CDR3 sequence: CASSFEGWDSSPLHF. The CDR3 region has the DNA TGCGCCAGCAGCTTCGAGGGGTGGGATTCATCGCCCCTCCACTTT.

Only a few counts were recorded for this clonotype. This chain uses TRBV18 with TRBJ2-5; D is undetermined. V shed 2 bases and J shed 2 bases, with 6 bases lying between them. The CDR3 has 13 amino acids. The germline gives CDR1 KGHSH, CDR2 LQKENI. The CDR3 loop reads CASSPNRQETQYF. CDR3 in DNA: TGTGCCAGCTCACCAAACAGACAAGAGACCCAGTACTTC.

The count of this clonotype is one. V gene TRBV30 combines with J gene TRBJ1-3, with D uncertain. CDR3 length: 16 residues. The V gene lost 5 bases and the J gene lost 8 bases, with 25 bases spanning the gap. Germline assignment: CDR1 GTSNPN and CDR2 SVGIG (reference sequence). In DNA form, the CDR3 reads TGTGCCTGGGCCCGGCCGGGAGTTAAGGCTGGCTACACCATATATTTT. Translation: CAWARPGVKAGYTIYF.

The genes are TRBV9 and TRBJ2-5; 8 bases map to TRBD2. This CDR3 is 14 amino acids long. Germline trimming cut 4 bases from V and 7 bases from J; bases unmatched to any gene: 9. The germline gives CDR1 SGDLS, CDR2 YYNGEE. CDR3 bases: TGTGCCAGCAGCATCCGGGCGGGGGGAGGGACCCAGTACTTC. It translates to CASSIRAGGGTQYF.

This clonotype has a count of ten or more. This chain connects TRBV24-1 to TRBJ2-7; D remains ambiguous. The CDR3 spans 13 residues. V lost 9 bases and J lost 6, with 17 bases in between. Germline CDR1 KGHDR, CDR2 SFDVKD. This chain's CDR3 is CATPIRYDCEQYF. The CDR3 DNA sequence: TGTGCCACCCCTATCAGGTATGATTGCGAGCAGTACTTC.

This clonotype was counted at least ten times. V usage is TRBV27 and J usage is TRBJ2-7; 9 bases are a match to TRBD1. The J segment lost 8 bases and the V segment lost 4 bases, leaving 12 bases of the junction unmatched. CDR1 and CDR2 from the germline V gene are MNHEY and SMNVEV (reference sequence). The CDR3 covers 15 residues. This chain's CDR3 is CASSSLETGGMKQYF. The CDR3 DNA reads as TGTGCCAGCAGTTCCCTCGAGACAGGGGGAATGAAGCAGTACTTC.

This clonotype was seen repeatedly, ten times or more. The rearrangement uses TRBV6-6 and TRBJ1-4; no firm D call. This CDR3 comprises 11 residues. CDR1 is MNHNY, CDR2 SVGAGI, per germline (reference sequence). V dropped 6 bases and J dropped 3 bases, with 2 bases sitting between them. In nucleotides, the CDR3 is TGTGCCAGCAGGGCTAATGAAAAACTGTTTTTT. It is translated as CASRANEKLFF.

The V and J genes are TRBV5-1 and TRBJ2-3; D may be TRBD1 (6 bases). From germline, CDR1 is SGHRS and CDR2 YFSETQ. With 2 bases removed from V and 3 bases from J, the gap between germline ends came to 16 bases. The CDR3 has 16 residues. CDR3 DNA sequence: TGCGCCAGCAGCTTTAAACTGGGGGCCGGGACAGATACGCAGTATTTT. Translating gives CASSFKLGAGTDTQYF.

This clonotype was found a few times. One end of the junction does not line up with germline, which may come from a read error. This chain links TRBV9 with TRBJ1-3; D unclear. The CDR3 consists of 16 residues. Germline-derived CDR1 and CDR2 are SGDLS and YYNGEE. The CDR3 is CASSPFQVSSGDTIYF. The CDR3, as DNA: TGTGCCAGCAGTCCCTTCCAGGTTAGCTCTGGAGACACCATATATTTT.

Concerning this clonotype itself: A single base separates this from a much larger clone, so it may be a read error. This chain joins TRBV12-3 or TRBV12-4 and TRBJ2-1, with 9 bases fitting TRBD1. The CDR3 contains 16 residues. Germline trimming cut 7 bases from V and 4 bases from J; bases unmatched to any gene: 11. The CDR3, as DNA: TGTGCCAGCACGGAACCGGGACAGGGATCATACAATGAGCAGTTCTTC. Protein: CASTEPGQGSYNEQFF.